This T cell receptor (beta chain) was obtained from a study of PD-L1 blockade in urothelial cancer. Looking at the study overall: The year 2014 saw patients start atezolizumab, 1,200 mg intravenously every 3 weeks. Patients' histories included 0 to 3 prior chemotherapy regimens. Study results and caveats: Better survival was predicted when blood TCR clonality before treatment fell below the median.

Germline CDR1 is SNHLY and CDR2 is FYNNEI. The CDR3 spans 13 residues. V dropped 7 bases and J dropped 5; count of bases not matched to a gene: 5. The investigators introduced synthetic TCR analog templates into each PCR as spikes. This table comes from immunoSEQ multiplex PCR, and its TCRdb copy is limited to in-frame clones, with some not included. The repertoire holds about 74,000 clones, with roughly 80% as singletons. On this clone itself: Its matching antigen is unknown.

This sequence originates from a man between 70 and 80 years old with urothelial cancer. J is TRBJ2-1 and V is TRBV2, with 7 nucleotides matching TRBD1. This specimen consisted of PBMCs, obtained around atezolizumab (anti-PD-L1) treatment. The CDR3 spells CASNRGENNEQFF. In nucleotides, the CDR3 is TGTGCCAGCAACAGGGGCGAAAACAATGAGCAGTTCTTC.